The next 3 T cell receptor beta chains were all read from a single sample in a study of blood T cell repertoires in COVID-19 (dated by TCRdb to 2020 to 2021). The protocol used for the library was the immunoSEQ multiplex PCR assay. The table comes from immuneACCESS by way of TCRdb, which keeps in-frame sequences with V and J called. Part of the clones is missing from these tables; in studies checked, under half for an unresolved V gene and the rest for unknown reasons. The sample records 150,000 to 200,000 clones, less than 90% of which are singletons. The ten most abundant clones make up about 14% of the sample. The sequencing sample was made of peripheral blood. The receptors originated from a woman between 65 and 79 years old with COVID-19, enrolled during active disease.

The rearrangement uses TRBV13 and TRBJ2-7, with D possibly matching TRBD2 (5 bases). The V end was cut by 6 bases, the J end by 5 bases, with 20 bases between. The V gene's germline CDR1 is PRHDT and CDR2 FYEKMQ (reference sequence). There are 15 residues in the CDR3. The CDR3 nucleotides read TGTGCCAGCAGTTATAACGGGGATGGCGTGCACGAGCAGTACGTC. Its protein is CASSYNGDGVHEQYV.

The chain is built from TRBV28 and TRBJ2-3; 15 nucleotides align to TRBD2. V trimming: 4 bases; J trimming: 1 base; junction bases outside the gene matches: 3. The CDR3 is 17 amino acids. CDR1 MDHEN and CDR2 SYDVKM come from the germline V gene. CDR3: CASSSGLAGGGTDTQYF. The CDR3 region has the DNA TGTGCCAGCAGTTCCGGACTAGCGGGAGGGGGCACAGATACGCAGTATTTT.

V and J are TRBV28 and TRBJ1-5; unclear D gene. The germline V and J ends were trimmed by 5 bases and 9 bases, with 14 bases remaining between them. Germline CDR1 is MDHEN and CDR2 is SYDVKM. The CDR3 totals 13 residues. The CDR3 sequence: CASSALNLMPQHF. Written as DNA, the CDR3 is TGTGCCAGCAGTGCACTTAACCTTATGCCCCAGCATTTT.